The 24 T cell receptor beta chains presented below share a single source sample, sequenced in a study of T cell responses to AZD1222 COVID-19 vaccine. Assay used: immunoSEQ multiplex PCR; TCRdb lists only in-frame clones, some missing. The profile shows some 120,000 clones, more than 70% of them singletons. The source material was peripheral blood, sampled on day 0 of AZD1222 vaccination. Receptor source: an adult in good health.

This chain links TRBV18 with TRBJ1-5; 7 bases match TRBD1. The CDR3 totals 15 residues. From germline, CDR1 is KGHSH and CDR2 LQKENI. V gave up 3 bases and J gave up 7 bases; unmatched junction bases: 9. The DNA of the CDR3 is TGTGCCAGCTCACCGTCGAGGGGGCGCGGGCAGCCCCAGCATTTT. This codes for CASSPSRGRGQPQHF.

This chain uses TRBV3-1 (or the pseudogene TRBV3-2) with TRBJ2-7, with D possibly TRBD2 on 5 matching bases. V was trimmed by 6 bases and J by 6 bases, leaving 15 bases between them. The CDR3 consists of 13 residues. Germline-derived CDR1 and CDR2 are LGHDT and YNNKEL (reference sequence). Here the CDR3 DNA reads TGTGCCAGCAGTACAAGGAGTGCGGGCGAGCAGTACTTC. Translating gives CASSTRSAGEQYF.

CDR3 sequence: CASSPWTAYGYTF. CDR3 coding DNA: TGTGCCAGCAGCCCCTGGACGGCCTATGGCTACACCTTC. The gene calls are TRBV12-3 or TRBV12-4 and TRBJ1-2; D gene ambiguous. This CDR3 has 13 amino acids. V dropped 6 bases and J dropped 4 bases, with 12 bases sitting between them.

This rearrangement joins TRBV5-4 to TRBJ1-1; possibly TRBD1 for D (5 bases). This CDR3 is 13 amino acids long. Germline lookup yields CDR1 SGHNT and CDR2 YYREEE (reference sequence). V gave up 4 bases and J gave up 0 bases, with 7 bases separating them. The CDR3: CASSGTLNTEAFF. The CDR3 bases are TGTGCCAGCAGCGGGACCTTGAACACTGAAGCTTTCTTT.

The chain is built from TRBV28 and TRBJ1-1; TRBD1 matches 7 bases. This CDR3 has 13 amino acids. Germline V gives CDR1 MDHEN, CDR2 SYDVKM. Losses at the gene ends were 3 bases for V and 7 bases for J; bases not matched to a gene: 5. The CDR3 region is CASSLVDRREAFF. In DNA form, the CDR3 reads TGTGCCAGCAGTTTGGTGGACAGGCGTGAAGCTTTCTTT.

The V call is TRBV28, the J call TRBJ2-7; possible D gene TRBD2, 5 bases. The CDR3 is 14 residues long. The germline V and J ends were trimmed by 5 bases and 3 bases, with 14 bases remaining between them. CDR1 is MDHEN and CDR2 is SYDVKM in the germline V gene. CDR3 sequence (DNA): TGTGCCAGCAGTGAGGGTACAGCAAGCTACGAGCAGTACTTC. This sequence encodes CASSEGTASYEQYF.

The chain couples TRBV11-2 to TRBJ2-5; possibly TRBD1 or TRBD2 for D (5 bases each). The J call may be faulty, since TRBJ2-7 better matches the DNA end. The CDR3 is made up of 18 amino acids. The V gene's germline CDR1 is SGHAT and CDR2 FQNNGV. The CDR3 protein is CASSPLSRAHRRSYEQYF. The CDR3 DNA is TGTGCCAGCAGCCCACTTAGCCGGGCCCACAGGAGGTCCTACGAGCAGTACTTC.

The rearrangement joins TRBV7-3 to TRBJ2-3; 7 nucleotides agree with TRBD2. The CDR3 is made up of 15 amino acids. V lost 4 bases, J lost 7 bases, and 11 bases stayed unmatched. Germline CDR1 reads SGHTA; CDR2 reads FQGTGA. Here the CDR3 DNA reads TGTGCCAGCAGCTCCTTTAGCGGGTCCGGAAATACGCAGTATTTT. Translated, it gives CASSSFSGSGNTQYF.

The chain combines TRBV6-6 with TRBJ2-3, with D perhaps being TRBD1 or TRBD2 (6 bases each). The CDR3 is made up of 16 amino acids. Per the germline V gene, CDR1 is MNHNY and CDR2 is SVGAGI (reference sequence). Trimming stripped 2 bases from V and 8 bases from J, with 20 bases between. The CDR3 reads CASSYPGQPRGVTQYF. CDR3 nucleotide sequence: TGTGCCAGCAGTTACCCCGGACAGCCCCGCGGGGTTACGCAGTATTTT.

In its sample, this clone was seen once. The chain employs TRBV28 and TRBJ2-7; a weak D match, TRBD2 (11 bases). The germline V and J ends were trimmed by 6 bases and 9 bases, with 33 bases remaining between them. Germline assignment: CDR1 MDHEN and CDR2 SYDVKM. The CDR3 extends over 18 amino acids. The CDR3 DNA follows: TGTGCCAGCAGCTTGGGACAGGGGCTGGGACTAGCGGAAACCAGGCAGTACTTC. Translated, it gives CASSLGQGLGLAETRQYF.

This chain connects TRBV19 to TRBJ1-4; TRBD1 agrees at 7 bases. Germline V gene sequence: CDR1 LNHDA, CDR2 SQIVND (reference sequence). The CDR3 runs 15 residues. After removal of 6 bases from V and 5 bases from J, the junction contained 9 bases not matched to a gene. CDR3 region: CASSRPGTANEKLFF. The DNA for the CDR3 is TGTGCCAGTAGCAGACCCGGGACAGCGAATGAAAAACTGTTTTTT.

This chain uses TRBV28 with TRBJ2-5; 7 nucleotides agree with TRBD1. The J segment lost 6 bases and the V segment lost 7 bases, leaving 20 bases of the junction unmatched. Looked up from germline, CDR1 is MDHEN and CDR2 is SYDVKM. The CDR3 runs 17 residues. CDR3 region: CASNSHPGQDLSKTQYF. CDR3 sequence (DNA): TGTGCCAGCAATTCACACCCCGGACAGGACCTCTCGAAGACCCAGTACTTC.

The V and J genes are TRBV19 and TRBJ1-5; 7 bases agree with TRBD1. V shed 0 bases and J 6 bases; nucleotides not matched to a gene: 5. Per germline, CDR1 LNHDA and CDR2 SQIVND (reference sequence). The CDR3 consists of 15 residues. CDR3 region: CASSIEKQGLQPQHF. CDR3 in DNA: TGTGCCAGTAGTATAGAGAAACAGGGGCTTCAGCCCCAGCATTTT.

The chain is built from TRBV5-1 and TRBJ2-5; D unresolved. This CDR3 region has 16 residues. Germline CDR1 and CDR2: SGHRS and YFSETQ. Trimming shortened V by 1 base and J by 0 bases, and 13 bases separated the two germline ends. In DNA form, the CDR3 reads TGCGCCAGCAGCTTGTCCCCGAGCAGATACCAAGAGACCCAGTACTTC. Encoded protein: CASSLSPSRYQETQYF.

This rearrangement joins TRBV10-3 to TRBJ1-5; D is ambiguous. The CDR3 length is 17 residues. Trimming stripped 2 bases from V and 1 base from J, with 15 bases between. Germline CDR1 ENHRY, CDR2 SYGVKD. CDR3 nucleotides: TGTGCCATCAGTGAGAACGAAGGCCCGACGAGCAATCAGCCCCAGCATTTT. Residues: CAISENEGPTSNQPQHF.

The chain combines TRBV4-1 with TRBJ1-5, with no clear D. CDR1 MGHRA and CDR2 YSYEKL come from the germline V gene. This CDR3 contains 20 residues. Trimming removed 0 bases at V and 2 bases at J, with 23 bases between. In nucleotides, the CDR3 is TGCGCCAGCAGCCAAGATAGGGCGGGAGGGAGTTCGCGAGGCAATCAGCCCCAGCATTTT. Protein sequence: CASSQDRAGGSSRGNQPQHF.

This chain links TRBV12-3 or TRBV12-4 with TRBJ1-2; no definite D call. The CDR3 contains 12 residues. Trimming took off 0 bases at V and 8 bases at J, with 7 bases between the two ends. The CDR3 DNA reads as TGTGCCAGCAGTTTAGCCGGGTCGGGCTACACCTTC. This translates into CASSLAGSGYTF.

This chain links TRBV7-2 with TRBJ1-2; D is undetermined. Looked up from germline, CDR1 is SGHTA and CDR2 is FQGNSA. This CDR3 is 14 amino acids long. Trimming took 5 bases from V and 4 from J, leaving 14 bases between them. The CDR3 nucleotides read TGTGCCAGCAGCGGAGCTACCCACTTCTATGGCTACACCTTC. As protein: CASSGATHFYGYTF. The variable domain in full, with the rest retrieved from reference TRBV7-2 and TRBJ1-2, is GAGVSQSPSNKVTEKGKDVELRCDPISGHTALYWYRQSLGQGLEFLIYFQGNSAPDKSGLPSDRFSAERTGGSVSTLTIQRTQQEDSAVYLCASSGATHFYGYTFGSGTRLTVV.

V usage is TRBV27 and J usage is TRBJ2-2; a weak D match, TRBD2 (6 bases). CDR1 is MNHEY and CDR2 is SMNVEV in the germline V gene (reference sequence). The CDR3 is 15 residues long. The germline V and J ends were trimmed by 3 bases and 5 bases, with 13 bases remaining between them. CDR3 sequence (DNA): TGTGCCAGCAGTTTCCGGGACTGGGGGACCGGGGAGCTGTTTTTT. Its protein is CASSFRDWGTGELFF.

The chain uses TRBV28 and TRBJ2-7, with D perhaps matching TRBD2 (6 bases). Looked up from germline, CDR1 is MDHEN and CDR2 is SYDVKM. The CDR3 contains 13 residues. The CDR3 here is CATLETSSYEQYF. The CDR3, as DNA: TGTGCTACCCTGGAGACTAGCTCCTACGAGCAGTACTTC. Filled out from reference TRBV28 and TRBJ2-7, the complete variable domain reads DVKVTQSSRYLVKRTGEKVFLECVQDMDHENMFWYRQDPGLGLRLIYFSYDVKMKEKGDIPEGYSVSREKKERFSLILESASTNQTSMYLCATLETSSYEQYFGPGTRLTVT.

This sequence joins TRBV14 and TRBJ1-6; the D gene is possibly TRBD1 (5 bases). Germline V CDR1 and CDR2: SGHDN, FVKESK. The V gene lost 1 base and the J gene lost 10 bases, with 14 bases spanning the gap. The CDR3 covers 15 residues. CDR3 residues: CASSQVRGFRSPLHF. CDR3 nucleotides: TGTGCCAGCAGCCAAGTTCGGGGGTTTAGGTCACCCCTCCACTTT.

This chain uses TRBV7-9 with TRBJ1-5; TRBD1 might be the D (5 bases). Trimming shortened V by 4 bases and J by 7 bases, and 14 bases separated the two germline ends. CDR1 and CDR2 (germline): SEHNR, FQNEAQ (reference sequence). This CDR3 spans 14 amino acids. The CDR3 loop is CASSSTVDSQPQHF. The DNA of the CDR3 is TGTGCCAGCAGCTCCACCGTAGACAGCCAGCCCCAGCATTTT.

V is TRBV7-9 and J is TRBJ2-3; D perhaps matches TRBD1 (5 bases). V lost 4 bases, J lost 10 bases, and 12 bases lay in between. CDR1 SEHNR and CDR2 FQNEAQ come from the germline V gene (reference sequence). The CDR3 has 12 amino acids. The CDR3 DNA follows: TGTGCCAGCAGCTGGACACAAAGGGCGCAGTATTTT. Translated, it gives CASSWTQRAQYF.

V and J are TRBV4-1 and TRBJ2-3, with 9 positions matching TRBD1. CDR3 length equals 15 residues. Germline CDR1 is MGHRA and CDR2 is YSYEKL. With 4 bases clipped from V and 5 bases from J, the junction kept 7 bases outside the gene matches. CDR3 sequence reads: CASSRPTGGKDTQYF. CDR3 nucleotides: TGCGCCAGCAGCCGACCAACAGGGGGCAAAGATACGCAGTATTTT.